Shown below are 19 T cell receptor beta chains from a single sample sequenced in a study of OX40 agonist ivuxolimab in advanced cancers. Sequencing was performed with immunoSEQ multiplex PCR; in TCRdb, only in-frame clones are kept and a portion is missing. The sample contains 75,000 to 100,000 clones, around 92% of which appear only once. Sample: CD4+ or CD8+ T cells sorted from blood, taken in a trial of the OX40 agonist ivuxolimab. These receptors were collected from an adult with an advanced solid tumor such as melanoma, head and neck, liver or kidney cancer.

In nucleotides, the CDR3 is TGTGCCAGCAGTACGAGGGACACAAACGAGCAGTACTTC. Its translation is CASSTRDTNEQYF. The rearrangement joins TRBV6-1 to TRBJ2-7, with TRBD1 as a possible D gene (6 bases). Germline CDR1 and CDR2: MNHNS and SASEGT. Trimming took off 5 bases at V and 5 bases at J, with 13 bases between the two ends. This CDR3 is built from 13 residues.

This clone occurred once. This chain joins TRBV7-9 and TRBJ2-6; tentatively, D is TRBD2 (5 bases). Germline V gene sequence: CDR1 SEHNR, CDR2 FQNEAQ (reference sequence). The length of the CDR3 is 17 residues. V lost 3 bases and J 3 bases, leaving 15 bases between the germline ends. The CDR3 DNA sequence: TGTGCCAGCAGCTTTTCGTGGGTAGGAGGTGGGGCCAACGTCCTGACTTTC. Translated: CASSFSWVGGGANVLTF.

The genes are TRBV27 and TRBJ2-7, with 7 bases matching TRBD2. Germline V gives CDR1 MNHEY, CDR2 SMNVEV (reference sequence). The CDR3 loop spans 13 amino acids. The V and J ends lost 3 bases and 7 bases, in that order; junction bases with no gene match: 6. Here the CDR3 DNA reads TGTGCCAGCAGTTTGGGCAGGGAGGGTGAGCAGTACTTC. The encoded protein is CASSLGREGEQYF.

In this sample, this clone turned up a few times. The V gene is TRBV2, the J gene TRBJ2-5, with 9 positions matching TRBD1. Germline V gene lookup returns CDR1 SNHLY and CDR2 FYNNEI. The CDR3 is made up of 18 amino acids. The junction had 18 bases not matched to a gene; V was cut back by 6 bases and J by 4 bases. The CDR3 protein is CASSLTGGDGGAGETQYF. The CDR3 DNA follows: TGTGCCAGCAGCTTAACAGGGGGCGACGGAGGTGCCGGAGAGACCCAGTACTTC. The full variable domain, rest sourced from reference TRBV2 and TRBJ2-5, is EPEVTQTPSHQVTQMGQEVILRCVPISNHLYFYWYRQILGQKVEFLVSFYNNEISEKSEIFDDQFSVERPDGSNFTLKIRSTKLEDSAMYFCASSLTGGDGGAGETQYFGPGTRLLVL.

CDR3 in amino acids: CASSLNWDTGALEKLFF. The CDR3 bases are TGTGCCAGCAGCTTAAATTGGGATACAGGGGCATTGGAGAAACTGTTTTTT. The chain is built from TRBV7-9 and TRBJ1-4; 7 positions match TRBD1. Germline-derived CDR1 and CDR2 are SEHNR and FQNEAQ (reference sequence). This CDR3 contains 17 residues. V gave up 2 bases and J gave up 11 bases; unmatched junction bases: 17. The full variable domain, rest sourced from reference TRBV7-9 and TRBJ1-4, is DTGVSQNPRHKITKRGQNVTFRCDPISEHNRLYWYRQTLGQGPEFLTYFQNEAQLEKSRLLSDRFSAERPKGSFSTLEIQRTEQGDSAMYLCASSLNWDTGALEKLFFGSGTQLSVL.

The rearrangement joins TRBV28 to TRBJ2-5, with 9 bases lining up with TRBD1. Losses at the gene ends were 2 bases for V and 4 bases for J; bases not matched to a gene: 8. This CDR3 is built from 16 residues. The germline CDR1 and CDR2 sequences are MDHEN and SYDVKM. CDR3 bases: TGTGCCAGCAGTTTAATAGCGACAGGGGGACTAGAGACCCAGTACTTC. It specifies CASSLIATGGLETQYF.

This chain links TRBV19 with TRBJ2-2; 9 bases map to TRBD1. The CDR3 covers 14 residues. Per the germline V gene, CDR1 is LNHDA and CDR2 is SQIVND (reference sequence). Trimming removed 9 bases from V and 5 bases from J; junction bases left unmatched: 7. CDR3 loop: CASVPTGGTGELFF. The CDR3 nucleotides are TGTGCCAGCGTACCGACAGGGGGTACCGGGGAGCTGTTTTTT.

The chain uses TRBV27 and TRBJ2-5; 7 bases are a match to TRBD1. Looked up from germline, CDR1 is MNHEY and CDR2 is SMNVEV (reference sequence). Trimming cost V 5 bases and J 5 bases; bases outside gene matches: 5. The CDR3 is made up of 13 amino acids. CDR3 nucleotides: TGTGCCAGCAGTCTCAGACAGGGCGAGACCCAGTACTTC. Translation gives CASSLRQGETQYF.

The rearrangement links TRBV9 to TRBJ2-5, with 7 bases aligning to TRBD2. Germline CDR1 is SGDLS and CDR2 is YYNGEE. CDR3 length equals 14 residues. With V trimmed by 6 bases and J by 4 bases, 9 bases remained unmatched. In nucleotides, the CDR3 is TGTGCCAGCACCCCGGGGCCGGGAGGAGAGACCCAGTACTTC. Protein product: CASTPGPGGETQYF.

The chain joins TRBV10-1 to TRBJ2-1; D is unclear. The CDR3 covers 11 residues. CDR1 and CDR2 from the germline V gene are WNHNN and SYGVQD (reference sequence). V lost 2 bases and J lost 13, with 9 bases in between. The CDR3 sequence is CASSEGGQQFF. The CDR3 DNA sequence: TGCGCCAGCAGTGAGGGTGGCCAACAGTTCTTC.

This chain's CDR3 is CASSLPRGRMNTEAFF. The CDR3 region has the DNA TGTGCCAGCAGCTTACCCCGGGGGCGCATGAACACTGAAGCTTTCTTT. The chain has TRBV11-3 and TRBJ1-1; maybe TRBD1 (6 bases). The V gene lost 2 bases and the J gene lost 0 bases, with 13 bases spanning the gap. CDR1 SGHNT and CDR2 YENEEA come from the germline V gene. CDR3 length: 16 amino acids.

The CDR3 DNA reads as TGTGCCAGCGGCCTTGAAGCGTTCTACAATGAGCAGTTCTTC. Its protein is CASGLEAFYNEQFF. The chain carries TRBV28 and TRBJ2-1; no clear D gene. The CDR3 sequence is 14 residues long. The V and J ends lost 8 bases and 3 bases respectively, with 14 bases between them. Germline values: CDR1 MDHEN, CDR2 SYDVKM. Looking up the rest from reference TRBV28 and TRBJ2-1 gives the full variable domain: DVKVTQSSRYLVKRTGEKVFLECVQDMDHENMFWYRQDPGLGLRLIYFSYDVKMKEKGDIPEGYSVSREKKERFSLILESASTNQTSMYLCASGLEAFYNEQFFGPGTRLTVL.

V usage is TRBV5-1 and J usage is TRBJ2-3; 9 bases fit TRBD1. The CDR3 is made up of 16 amino acids. The trim removed 4 bases at V and 1 base at J, leaving 7 bases unmatched. The germline V gene has CDR1 SGHRS and CDR2 YFSETQ. CDR3 coding DNA: TGCGCCAGCAGCCTCTGGGGACAGGGCGGCACAGATACGCAGTATTTT. This codes for CASSLWGQGGTDTQYF.

This clone was seen a single time. The V gene is TRBV5-4, the J gene TRBJ2-7; D possibly corresponds to TRBD1 (6 bases). The CDR3 has 13 amino acids. The ends were cut back, 2 bases at V and 5 bases at J, with 11 bases in the middle. From germline, CDR1 is SGHNT and CDR2 YYREEE (reference sequence). CDR3 sequence reads: CASSLQGADEQYF. The CDR3 bases are TGTGCCAGCAGCTTACAGGGCGCCGACGAGCAGTACTTC.

V and J are TRBV29-1 and TRBJ1-2; a possible D gene is TRBD1 (5 bases). This CDR3 has 13 residues. Germline CDR1 is SQVTM and CDR2 is ANQGSEA. V gave up 1 base and J gave up 4 bases, with 10 bases separating them. The CDR3 coding sequence is TGCAGCGTTGAAGGTCGGACATCCTATGGCTACACCTTC. It specifies CSVEGRTSYGYTF.

The gene calls are TRBV19 and TRBJ1-2, with 7 bases that match TRBD1. Germline CDR1 is LNHDA and CDR2 is SQIVND (reference sequence). This CDR3 contains 13 residues. With 6 bases clipped from V and 6 bases from J, the junction kept 7 bases outside the gene matches. The CDR3 sequence is CASRRQTGHGYTF. CDR3 bases: TGTGCCAGTAGACGACAGACAGGGCATGGCTACACCTTC.

This clone showed up just once. This chain links TRBV11-2 with TRBJ2-3; D call uncertain. Germline V gene sequence: CDR1 SGHAT, CDR2 FQNNGV. The germline V and J ends were trimmed by 1 base and 3 bases, with 11 bases remaining between them. This CDR3 spans 15 amino acids. For the CDR3, the DNA is TGTGCCAGCAGCTTAGGGACGCTACCGACAGATACGCAGTATTTT. This gives the protein CASSLGTLPTDTQYF.

The V call is TRBV5-1, the J call TRBJ2-2, with 14 bases identical to TRBD2. From germline, CDR1 is SGHRS and CDR2 YFSETQ. J was trimmed by 5 bases and V by 4 bases; bases with no gene match: 10. CDR3 length: 18 amino acids. Here the CDR3 reads CASSPRLAGGPLTGELFF. CDR3 nucleotides: TGCGCCAGCAGCCCCCGACTAGCGGGAGGGCCTCTGACCGGGGAGCTGTTTTTT.

The chain combines TRBV27 with TRBJ1-5; 8 nucleotides agree with TRBD1. This CDR3 spans 16 amino acids. Germline V gene lookup returns CDR1 MNHEY and CDR2 SMNVEV (reference sequence). V shed 4 bases, J shed 3 bases, and the junction held 8 bases outside the gene matches. CDR3 bases: TGTGCCAGCAGTTACCTGTACAGGGGGATCAATCAGCCCCAGCATTTT. The encoded protein is CASSYLYRGINQPQHF.